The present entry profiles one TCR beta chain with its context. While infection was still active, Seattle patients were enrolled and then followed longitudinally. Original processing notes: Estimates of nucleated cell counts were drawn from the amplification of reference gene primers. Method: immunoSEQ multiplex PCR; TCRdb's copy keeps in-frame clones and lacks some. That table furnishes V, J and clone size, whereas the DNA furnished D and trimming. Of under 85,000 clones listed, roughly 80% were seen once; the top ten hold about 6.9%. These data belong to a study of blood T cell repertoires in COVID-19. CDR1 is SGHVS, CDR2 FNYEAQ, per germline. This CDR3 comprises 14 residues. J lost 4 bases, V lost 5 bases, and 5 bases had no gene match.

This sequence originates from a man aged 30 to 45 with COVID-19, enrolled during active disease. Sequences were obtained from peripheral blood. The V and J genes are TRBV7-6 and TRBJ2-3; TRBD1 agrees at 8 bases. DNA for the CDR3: TGTGCCAGCAGCCGGGACAGGATCGCAGATACGCAGTATTTT. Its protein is CASSRDRIADTQYF.